This T cell receptor beta chain was obtained from a study of shared clonotypes between healthy human individuals. General study findings and limits: Lower generation probabilities were found for non-shared clonotypes than for those shared by all four donors.

This clone has more than one count but fewer than ten. Its specificity is not known. Sequenced by immunoSEQ multiplex PCR; TCRdb stores in-frame clones only, minus some. The sample shows approximately 2,200,000 clones, 85% to 95% of them seen only once. Germline values: CDR1 SEHNR, CDR2 FQNEAQ (reference sequence). Between the trimmed V and J ends, which lost 8 bases and 6 bases, there was a span of 16 bases. The CDR3 runs to 13 residues. The naive CD8 subset, CD45RO-negative cells positively selected for CCR7, excluded terminally differentiated effector memory CD45RA+ cells. The receptor was isolated from a man younger than 35 in good health. Some clones in this sample may be carry-over from other donors' samples. The chain links TRBV7-9 to TRBJ1-2, with D unresolved. Sequencing input: naive CD8+ T cells from PBMCs. The DNA for the CDR3 is TGTGCCAGCTTGGCCAAGGTTGGGGATGGCTACACCTTC. It encodes CASLAKVGDGYTF. Filled out from reference TRBV7-9 and TRBJ1-2, the complete variable domain reads DTGVSQNPRHKITKRGQNVTFRCDPISEHNRLYWYRQTLGQGPEFLTYFQNEAQLEKSRLLSDRFSAERPKGSFSTLEIQRTEQGDSAMYLCASLAKVGDGYTFGSGTRLTVV.